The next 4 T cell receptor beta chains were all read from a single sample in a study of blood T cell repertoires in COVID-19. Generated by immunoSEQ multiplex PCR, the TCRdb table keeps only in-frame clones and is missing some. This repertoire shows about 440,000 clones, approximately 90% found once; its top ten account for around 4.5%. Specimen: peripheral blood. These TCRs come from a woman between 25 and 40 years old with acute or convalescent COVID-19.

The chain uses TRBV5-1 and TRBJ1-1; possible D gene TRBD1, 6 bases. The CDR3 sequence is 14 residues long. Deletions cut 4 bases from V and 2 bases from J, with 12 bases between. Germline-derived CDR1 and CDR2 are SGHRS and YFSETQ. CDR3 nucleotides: TGCGCCAGCAGCCCAGGGGCTGACAACACTGAAGCTTTCTTT. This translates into CASSPGADNTEAFF.

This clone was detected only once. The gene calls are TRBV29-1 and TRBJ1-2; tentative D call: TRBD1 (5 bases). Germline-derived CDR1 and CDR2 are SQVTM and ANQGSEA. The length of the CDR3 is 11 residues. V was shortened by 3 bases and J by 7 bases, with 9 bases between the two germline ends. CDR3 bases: TGCAGCGTTGAGGGGAGGGGTGGCTACACCTTC. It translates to CSVEGRGGYTF.

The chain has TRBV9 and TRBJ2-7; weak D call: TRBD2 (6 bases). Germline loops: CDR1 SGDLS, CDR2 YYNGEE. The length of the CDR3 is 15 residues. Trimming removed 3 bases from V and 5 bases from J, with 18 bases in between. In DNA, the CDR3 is TGTGCCAGCAGCGGGACACCGGGGGATTGGAACGAGCAGTACTTC. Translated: CASSGTPGDWNEQYF.

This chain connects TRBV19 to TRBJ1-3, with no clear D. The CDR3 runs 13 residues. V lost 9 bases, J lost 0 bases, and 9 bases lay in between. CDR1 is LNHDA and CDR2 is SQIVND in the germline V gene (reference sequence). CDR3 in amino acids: CASEQNSGNTIYF. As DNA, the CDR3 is TGTGCCAGCGAACAGAACTCTGGAAACACCATATATTTT.